This paragraph reports one TCR beta chain. What it binds is not known. Since no conserved phenylalanine or tryptophan closes the CDR3, a read error is the likely cause. The DNA is left out, because the CDR3 cannot be placed on it with certainty; the CDR3 is given as TCRdb lists it. This specimen comes from a study of breast tumors, draining lymph nodes, adjacent tissues. Study-wide points: That most tumor T cells come from lymph nodes remained unproven. Compared with lymph nodes, tumors were less diverse; compared with nontumor tissue, more.

Samples came from axillary lymph nodes draining the breast cancer. The CDR3 is 10 residues long, ends included. Germline V gives CDR1 SGHRS, CDR2 YFSETQ. One entry per CDR3 protein, called by TCRdb with MiXCR from the multiplex PCR reads. This table has around 250,000 distinct CDR3 sequences, roughly a third appearing once. The J gene is TRBJ2-3, the V gene TRBV5-1; TRBD1 reflects the table's D call only, with no check against the DNA. The material sequenced was axillary lymph node tissue. This receptor was obtained from a female donor with breast cancer. Some clones in this sample may be carry-over from other donors' samples. CDR3 protein: CASSPGQSNY.